The 8 T cell receptor beta chains below all came from one sample that was sequenced in a study of identical twins. TCRdb redid the calling of the 5' RACE reads with MiXCR, one entry per CDR3 protein. The sample shows 450,000 to 650,000 distinct CDR3 sequences, roughly 15% of them seen only once. The same specimen was also included in a second study, on yellow fever vaccine responses in identical twins.

The sequencing sample was made of CD4+ T cells sorted from blood. The source is a woman between 18 and 29 years old in good health.

This clonotype was detected ten times or more. The chain employs TRBV7-9 and TRBJ1-3; no clear D gene. This CDR3 comprises 16 residues. Per the germline V gene, CDR1 is SEHNR and CDR2 is FQNEAQ (reference sequence). V dropped 4 bases and J dropped 0 bases, with 13 bases sitting between them. CDR3 DNA: TGTGCCAGCAGCTCAAAATACATCAGCTCTGGAAACACCATATATTTT. Protein sequence: CASSSKYISSGNTIYF.

The chain is built from TRBV20-1 and TRBJ1-2, with 10 bases aligning to TRBD1. Trimming took 5 bases from V and 8 from J; bases not matched to a gene: 5. Germline lookup yields CDR1 DFQATT and CDR2 SNEGSKA (reference sequence). The CDR3 runs to 12 residues. The CDR3 loop is CSAADRGLGYTF. The CDR3 DNA follows: TGCAGTGCTGCCGACAGGGGGCTCGGCTACACCTTC.

This clonotype came up a few times. The rearrangement links TRBV20-1 to TRBJ2-2; 9 nucleotides align to TRBD1. The CDR3 contains 14 residues. Looked up from germline, CDR1 is DFQATT and CDR2 is SNEGSKA (reference sequence). Trimming took 4 bases from V and 2 from J; bases not matched to a gene: 2. This CDR3 reads CSAKTGGNTGELFF. The CDR3, as DNA: TGCAGTGCTAAGACAGGGGGTAACACCGGGGAGCTGTTTTTT.

This clonotype was seen many times. A read error may account for a junction end that differs from germline. The rearrangement links TRBV5-1 to TRBJ1-1; D gene ambiguous. The CDR3 covers 13 residues. Germline CDR1 reads SGHRS; CDR2 reads YFSETQ. CDR3: CASSLGKNTEAFF. Written as DNA, the CDR3 is TGTGCCAGCAGTTTAGGGAAAAACACTGAAGCTTTCTTT.

The chain employs TRBV11-2 and TRBJ1-1, with D possibly matching TRBD1 (6 bases). Looked up from germline, CDR1 is SGHAT and CDR2 is FQNNGV. The CDR3 is made up of 16 amino acids. V lost 5 bases, J lost 0 bases, and 16 bases lay in between. The CDR3, as DNA: TGTGCCAGCAGCCCAGCCGGGACACTTATGAACACTGAAGCTTTCTTT. Its protein is CASSPAGTLMNTEAFF. Filled out from reference TRBV11-2 and TRBJ1-1, the complete variable domain reads EAGVAQSPRYKIIEKRQSVAFWCNPISGHATLYWYQQILGQGPKLLIQFQNNGVVDDSQLPKDRFSAERLKGVDSTLKIQPAKLEDSAVYLCASSPAGTLMNTEAFFGQGTRLTVV.

The chain links TRBV20-1 to TRBJ1-1; 7 positions agree with TRBD1. The CDR3 runs to 14 residues. The V and J ends lost 4 bases and 5 bases, in that order; junction bases with no gene match: 10. In germline, CDR1 is DFQATT, CDR2 SNEGSKA (reference sequence). This CDR3 is CSATGQPRYTEAFF. CDR3 bases: TGCAGTGCTACGGGACAGCCGAGGTATACTGAAGCTTTCTTT.

For the CDR3, the DNA is TGTGCCAGCAGCTTACGGGACGGCACCCAAGGTGCTGGTTCACCCCTCCACTTT. Protein product: CASSLRDGTQGAGSPLHF. The J gene is TRBJ1-6, the V gene TRBV5-4; a possible D gene is TRBD1 (5 bases). Germline-derived CDR1 and CDR2 are SGHNT and YYREEE (reference sequence). This CDR3 spans 18 amino acids. V was clipped by 2 bases and J by 9 bases, with 24 bases between them.

The V and J genes are TRBV20-1 and TRBJ2-3; unclear D gene. The V and J ends lost 3 bases and 2 bases respectively, with 6 bases between them. This CDR3 has 12 residues. Germline CDR1 and CDR2: DFQATT and SNEGSKA (reference sequence). CDR3 bases: TGCAGTGCTAGTTTTAACACAGATACGCAGTATTTT. Translating gives CSASFNTDTQYF.